This note documents a single T cell receptor beta chain sequence. The data derive from a study of shared clonotypes between healthy human individuals. About the research overall: Aged 18 to 49, the donors were two women and a few men.

Authors' methods: Quality scores were absent from the junction-only immunoSEQ sequences, so filtering differed. Repertoires were generated with immunoSEQ multiplex PCR, while TCRdb's copy carries only in-frame clones and drops some. That table supplies the V and J calls and clone size; D and trimming were determined from the DNA. The table has millions of clones, roughly 93% seen once. Per the germline V gene, CDR1 is SGHAT and CDR2 is FQNNGV. This CDR3 has 15 amino acids. The V end was cut by 2 bases, the J end by 2 bases, with 10 bases between. V and J are TRBV11-2 and TRBJ1-3; D remains unclear. The sequencing sample was made of naive CD4+ T cells from PBMCs. The sample's subset: CD45RA+ positively selected. This TCR was sampled from a young man in good health. Some clones in this sample may be carry-over from other donors' samples. In DNA, the CDR3 is TGTGCCAGCAGCTTATTCGAAGTCGCTGGAAACACCATATATTTT. Its protein product is CASSLFEVAGNTIYF. Drawing the rest from reference TRBV11-2 and TRBJ1-3, the complete variable domain is EAGVAQSPRYKIIEKRQSVAFWCNPISGHATLYWYQQILGQGPKLLIQFQNNGVVDDSQLPKDRFSAERLKGVDSTLKIQPAKLEDSAVYLCASSLFEVAGNTIYFGEGSWLTVV.